This TCR beta chain was identified during a study of blood T cell repertoires in COVID-19. In the case of this clone: Other DNA sequences of this sample code for an identical CDR3.

Assay: immunoSEQ multiplex PCR; the TCRdb copy retains only in-frame clones and omits some. The table includes around 110,000 clones, approximately 83% detected once. Source material: peripheral blood. This TCR derives from a woman aged 70-85 years with acute or convalescent COVID-19.

CDR3: CSVEGQMNTEAFF. The CDR3 bases are TGCAGCGTTGAAGGACAAATGAACACTGAAGCTTTCTTT. The chain is built from TRBV29-1 and TRBJ1-1; D call uncertain. Looked up from germline, CDR1 is SQVTM and CDR2 is ANQGSEA. This CDR3 comprises 13 residues. Trimming left V 1 base short and J 0 bases short, with 6 bases between.